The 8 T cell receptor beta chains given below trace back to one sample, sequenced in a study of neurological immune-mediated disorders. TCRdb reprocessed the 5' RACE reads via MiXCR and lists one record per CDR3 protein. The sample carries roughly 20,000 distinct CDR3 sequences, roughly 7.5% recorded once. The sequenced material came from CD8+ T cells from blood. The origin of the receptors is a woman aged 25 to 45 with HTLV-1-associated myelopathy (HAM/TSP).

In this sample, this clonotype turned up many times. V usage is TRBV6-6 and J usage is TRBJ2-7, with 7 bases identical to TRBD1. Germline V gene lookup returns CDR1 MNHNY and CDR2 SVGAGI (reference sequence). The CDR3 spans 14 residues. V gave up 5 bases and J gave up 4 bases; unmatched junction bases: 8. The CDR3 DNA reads TGTGCCAGCAGTGCTGGGCAGGGGGTATACGAGCAGTACTTC. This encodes CASSAGQGVYEQYF.

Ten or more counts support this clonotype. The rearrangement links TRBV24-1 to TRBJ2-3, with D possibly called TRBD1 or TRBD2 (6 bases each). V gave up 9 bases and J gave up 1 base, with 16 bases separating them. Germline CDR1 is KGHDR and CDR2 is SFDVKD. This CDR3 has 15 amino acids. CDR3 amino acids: CATHGGGCGTDTQYF. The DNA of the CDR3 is TGTGCCACCCATGGAGGGGGGTGTGGCACAGATACGCAGTATTTT.

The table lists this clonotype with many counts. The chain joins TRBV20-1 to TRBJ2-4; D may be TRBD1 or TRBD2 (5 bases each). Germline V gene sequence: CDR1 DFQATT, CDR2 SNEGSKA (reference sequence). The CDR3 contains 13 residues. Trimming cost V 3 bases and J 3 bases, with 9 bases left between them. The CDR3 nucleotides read TGCAGTGCTAGGGGGGAAGACAAAAACATTCAGTACTTC. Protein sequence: CSARGEDKNIQYF.

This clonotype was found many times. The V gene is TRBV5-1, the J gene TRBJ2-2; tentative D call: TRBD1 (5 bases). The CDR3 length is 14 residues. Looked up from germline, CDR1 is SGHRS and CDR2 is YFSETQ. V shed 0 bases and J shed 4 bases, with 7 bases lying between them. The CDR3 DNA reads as TGCGCCAGCAGCTTGGTTCAGGGCACCGGGGAGCTGTTTTTT. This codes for CASSLVQGTGELFF.

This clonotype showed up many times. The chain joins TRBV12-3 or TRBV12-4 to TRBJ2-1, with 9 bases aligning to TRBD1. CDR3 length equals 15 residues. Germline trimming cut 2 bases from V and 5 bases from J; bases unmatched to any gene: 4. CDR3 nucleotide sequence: TGTGCCAGCAGTTTATGGACAGGGGTCAACAATGAGCAGTTCTTC. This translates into CASSLWTGVNNEQFF.

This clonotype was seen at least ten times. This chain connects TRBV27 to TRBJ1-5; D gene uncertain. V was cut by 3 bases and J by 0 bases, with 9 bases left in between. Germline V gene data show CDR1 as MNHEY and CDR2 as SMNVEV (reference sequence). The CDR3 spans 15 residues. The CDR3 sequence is CASSLSSYSNQPQHF. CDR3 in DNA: TGTGCCAGCAGTTTGTCCAGTTATAGCAATCAGCCCCAGCATTTT.

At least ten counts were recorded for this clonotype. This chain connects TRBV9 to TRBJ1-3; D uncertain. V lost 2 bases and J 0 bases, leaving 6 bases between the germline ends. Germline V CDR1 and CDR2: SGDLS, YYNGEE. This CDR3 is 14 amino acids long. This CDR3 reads CASSVGISGNTIYF. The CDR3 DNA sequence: TGTGCCAGCAGCGTTGGGATCTCTGGAAACACCATATATTTT.

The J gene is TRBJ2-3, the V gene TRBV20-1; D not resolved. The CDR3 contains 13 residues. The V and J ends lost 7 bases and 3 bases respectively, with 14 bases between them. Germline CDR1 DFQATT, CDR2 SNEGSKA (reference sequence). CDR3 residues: CSVDSQITDTQYF. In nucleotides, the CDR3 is TGCAGTGTTGACTCCCAGATAACAGATACGCAGTATTTT.